The clone carrying this T cell receptor beta chain has more than one count but fewer than ten. Antigen unknown. Unique molecular identifiers featured in how the TCRbeta library was prepared. MiXCR was run by TCRdb on the PCR reads, yielding one entry per CDR3 protein. The sample lists around 490,000 distinct CDR3 sequences; 9.5% to 12% were seen once. The data stem from a study of T-cell reconstitution after alpha-beta-depleted transplantation in children. Overall study findings and caveats: Several hundred expanded graft clones reportedly were the source of alpha-beta T cells about two months after transplant.

The CDR3 spans 18 residues. Sequencing used PBMCs, mostly from graft donor cells, obtained 180 days after TCRalphabeta/CD19-depleted stem cell transplant. This TCR was recovered from a female patient between 2 and 10 years old who had a stem cell transplant for aplastic anemia, so the T cells may come from the graft donor. The chain recombines TRBV21-1 with TRBJ1-5; the table's D call of TRBD1 was not tested on the DNA. TRBV21-1 is reported as a pseudogene. CDR3 nucleotide sequence: TGTGCCAGCAGCCGAGACAAAACGGGACAGGGGGGCAATCAGCCCCAGCATTTT. Its protein product is CASSRDKTGQGGNQPQHF.